The 12 T cell receptor beta chains below come from one sample, sequenced in a study of neurological immune-mediated disorders. TCRdb redid the calling of the 5' RACE reads with MiXCR, one entry per CDR3 protein. The sample carries approximately 86,000 distinct CDR3 sequences, approximately 2.8% recorded once. Sample: PBMCs. These receptors all come from a young woman with multiple sclerosis.

The table lists this clonotype with many counts. V gene TRBV7-9 combines with J gene TRBJ2-2; tentatively, D is TRBD2 (6 bases). Trimming stripped 5 bases from V and 6 bases from J, with 19 bases between. Germline CDR1 SEHNR, CDR2 FQNEAQ (reference sequence). The CDR3 has 16 residues. The CDR3 loop is CASSEVGGNGPGELFF. The CDR3 region has the DNA TGTGCCAGCAGCGAAGTAGGCGGGAACGGCCCCGGGGAGCTGTTTTTT.

The table lists this clonotype with many counts. V gene TRBV9 combines with J gene TRBJ2-7; D not resolved. Germline CDR1 reads SGDLS; CDR2 reads YYNGEE. There are 12 residues in the CDR3. The V gene lost 4 bases and the J gene lost 3 bases, with 8 bases spanning the gap. The chain's CDR3 is CASSSDFYEQYF. As DNA, the CDR3 is TGTGCCAGCAGCTCAGACTTCTACGAGCAGTACTTC.

This clonotype was counted at least ten times. This chain connects TRBV12-3 or TRBV12-4 to TRBJ1-5, with no clear D. CDR3 length: 15 amino acids. Trimming shortened V by 1 base and J by 2 bases, and 9 bases separated the two germline ends. Written as DNA, the CDR3 is TGTGCCAGCAGTTTAGGCCGCCAGGGCAATCAGCCCCAGCATTTT. It yields the protein CASSLGRQGNQPQHF.

There are many counts of this clonotype. The chain is built from TRBV7-8 and TRBJ2-2; D unclear. CDR1 and CDR2 (germline): SGHVS, FQNEAQ. There are 12 residues in the CDR3. The V gene lost 11 bases and the J gene lost 3 bases, with 10 bases spanning the gap. The CDR3 here is CAWRTHTGELFF. The DNA for the CDR3 is TGTGCCTGGCGGACCCACACCGGGGAGCTGTTTTTT.

This clonotype was observed at least ten times. Here the CDR3 reads CASSLRAMNTEAFF. DNA of the CDR3: TGCGCCAGCAGCTTGAGGGCCATGAACACTGAAGCTTTCTTT. V gene TRBV5-1 combines with J gene TRBJ1-1; D not certain. The CDR3 runs 14 residues. CDR1 SGHRS and CDR2 YFSETQ come from the germline V gene. The V end lost 1 base, the J end lost 0 bases, and 7 bases lay between the germline ends.

This clonotype was seen many times. The rearrangement uses TRBV2 and TRBJ2-5; 7 nucleotides match TRBD2. This CDR3 spans 14 amino acids. The germline gives CDR1 SNHLY, CDR2 FYNNEI. With V trimmed by 8 bases and J by 4 bases, 10 bases remained unmatched. DNA for the CDR3: TGTGCCAGCGGATCTGAGCGGGGCGGAGAGACCCAGTACTTC. This gives the protein CASGSERGGETQYF.

This clonotype showed up many times. The chain recombines TRBV5-1 with TRBJ2-5; TRBD2 agrees at 13 bases. Germline trimming cut 4 bases from V and 5 bases from J; bases unmatched to any gene: 14. Germline V gene lookup returns CDR1 SGHRS and CDR2 YFSETQ. The length of the CDR3 is 18 residues. CDR3 amino acids: CASSISGTSGVVGETQYF. Written as DNA, the CDR3 is TGCGCCAGCAGCATATCCGGGACTAGCGGGGTTGTCGGGGAGACCCAGTACTTC.

The table lists this clonotype with many counts. This sequence joins TRBV6-2 or TRBV6-3 and TRBJ2-6; 9 bases line up with TRBD1. Looked up from germline, CDR1 is MNHEY and CDR2 is SVGEGT. The V and J ends lost 4 bases and 3 bases, in that order; junction bases with no gene match: 13. This CDR3 has 19 amino acids. This CDR3 is CASSSQPGQGTIGANVLTF. The CDR3 nucleotides read TGTGCCAGCAGTTCCCAACCGGGACAGGGCACTATTGGGGCCAACGTCCTGACTTTC.

This clonotype appeared many times. The chain has TRBV20-1 and TRBJ2-2; TRBD1 aligns across 7 bases. The length of the CDR3 is 15 residues. J lost 5 bases, V lost 4 bases, and 10 bases had no gene match. CDR1 is DFQATT and CDR2 is SNEGSKA in the germline V gene (reference sequence). The CDR3 DNA is TGCAGTGCTACGGACCGGGACAGAGCAACCGGGGAGCTGTTTTTT. The encoded protein is CSATDRDRATGELFF.

At least ten counts were recorded for this clonotype. The chain combines TRBV3-1 with TRBJ2-1; 14 bases line up with TRBD2. This CDR3 has 17 amino acids. V lost 2 bases, J lost 9 bases, and 9 bases stayed unmatched. The germline V gene encodes CDR1 LGHDT and CDR2 YNNKEL (reference sequence). The CDR3 reads CASSQPGLAGVSIEQFF. DNA for the CDR3: TGTGCCAGCAGCCAACCGGGACTAGCGGGAGTGTCTATTGAGCAGTTCTTC.

This clonotype was seen repeatedly, ten times or more. This chain connects TRBV20-1 to TRBJ2-3, with 7 bases aligning to TRBD2. The germline gives CDR1 DFQATT, CDR2 SNEGSKA (reference sequence). CDR3 length: 16 residues. J was trimmed by 3 bases and V by 1 base; bases with no gene match: 10. CDR3 in amino acids: CSARVGRARVTDTQYF. In DNA, the CDR3 is TGCAGTGCTAGAGTAGGGAGGGCCAGGGTAACAGATACGCAGTATTTT.

This clonotype was recorded at least ten times. The chain combines TRBV6-5 with TRBJ2-3; TRBD2 aligns across 7 bases. The CDR3 runs to 16 residues. Trimming at V came to 0 bases and at J to 3 bases, leaving 6 bases not matched to a gene. CDR1 MNHEY and CDR2 SVGAGI come from the germline V gene. DNA for the CDR3: TGTGCCAGCAGTTACTCGGGATGGGGAGGGACAGATACGCAGTATTTT. Protein: CASSYSGWGGTDTQYF.